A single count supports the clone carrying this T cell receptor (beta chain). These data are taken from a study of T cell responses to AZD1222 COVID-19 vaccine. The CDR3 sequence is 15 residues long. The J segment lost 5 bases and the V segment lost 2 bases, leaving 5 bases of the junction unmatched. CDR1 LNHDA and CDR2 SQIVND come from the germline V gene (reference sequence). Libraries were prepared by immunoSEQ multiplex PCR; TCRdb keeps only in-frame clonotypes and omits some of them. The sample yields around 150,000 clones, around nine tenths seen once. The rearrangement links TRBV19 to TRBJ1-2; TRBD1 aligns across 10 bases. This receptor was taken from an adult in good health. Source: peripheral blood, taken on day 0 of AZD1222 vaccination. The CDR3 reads CASSITGQGKYGYTF. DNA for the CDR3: TGTGCCAGTAGTATAACGGGACAGGGGAAGTATGGCTACACCTTC.